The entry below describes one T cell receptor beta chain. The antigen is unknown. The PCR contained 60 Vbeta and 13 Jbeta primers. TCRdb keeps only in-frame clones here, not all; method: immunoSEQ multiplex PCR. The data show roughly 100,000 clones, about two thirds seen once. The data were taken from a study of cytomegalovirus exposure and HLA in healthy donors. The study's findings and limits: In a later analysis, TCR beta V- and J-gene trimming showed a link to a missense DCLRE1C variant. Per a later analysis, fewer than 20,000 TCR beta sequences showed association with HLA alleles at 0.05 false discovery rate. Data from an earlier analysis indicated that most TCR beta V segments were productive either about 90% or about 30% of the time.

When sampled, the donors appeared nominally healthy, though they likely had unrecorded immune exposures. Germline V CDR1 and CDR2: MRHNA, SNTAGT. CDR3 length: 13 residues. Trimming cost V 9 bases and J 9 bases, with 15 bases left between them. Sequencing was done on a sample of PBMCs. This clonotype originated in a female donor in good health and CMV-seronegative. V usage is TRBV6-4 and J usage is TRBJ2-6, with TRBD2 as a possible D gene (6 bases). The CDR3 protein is CASGAKEGNVLTF. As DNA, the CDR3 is TGTGCCAGTGGGGCCAAGGAGGGCAACGTCCTGACTTTC.